The present entry profiles one TCR beta chain with its context. Sequenced by immunoSEQ multiplex PCR; TCRdb stores in-frame clones only, minus some. The sample lists 160,000 or so clones, just over 90% occurring once. This entry belongs to a study of blood T cell repertoires in COVID-19. About the research overall: T cells, B-cell-depleted T cells, or PBMCs provided the cDNA or gDNA that served as material.

The sample consisted of peripheral blood. This TCR was sampled from a woman in her fifties or sixties with COVID-19, enrolled during active disease.

The CDR3: CASSEQGGSLGEAFF. The DNA of the CDR3 is TGTGCCAGCAGTGAACAGGGAGGGTCGTTGGGTGAAGCTTTCTTT. V and J are TRBV2 and TRBJ1-1; TRBD1 might be the D (5 bases). Germline V gene lookup returns CDR1 SNHLY and CDR2 FYNNEI. CDR3 length equals 15 residues. The V end was cut by 2 bases, the J end by 7 bases, with 17 bases between.